What follows is one T cell receptor (beta chain) and its context. The assay was immunoSEQ multiplex PCR, and TCRdb's table has in-frame clones only and misses some. This table has tens of thousands of clones, just over 90% appearing once. This sample was included in a study of blood T cell repertoires in COVID-19. Looked up from germline, CDR1 is SGDLS and CDR2 is YYNGEE. The ends lost 5 bases at V and 8 bases at J; junction bases unmatched: 5. The CDR3 consists of 14 residues. Sequences were obtained from peripheral blood. The V gene is TRBV9, the J gene TRBJ2-1; 12 bases are a match to TRBD2. The origin of this receptor is a human donor in a cohort sampled during active COVID-19. The chain's CDR3 is CASRRTSGTYEQFF. The CDR3 DNA sequence: TGTGCCAGCAGGAGGACTAGCGGGACCTATGAGCAGTTCTTC. The variable domain in full, with the rest retrieved from reference TRBV9 and TRBJ2-1, is DSGVTQTPKHLITATGQRVTLRCSPRSGDLSVYWYQQSLDQGLQFLIQYYNGEERAKGNILERFSAQQFPDLHSELNLSSLELGDSALYFCASRRTSGTYEQFFGPGTRLTVL.